This T cell receptor beta chain was documented in a study of monozygotic twins with inflammatory bowel disease. Study findings and constraints: Researchers report that IBD patients shared fewer clonotypes with others than healthy twins, especially amid disease activity.

About this clonotype itself: Its antigen is not identified.

CDR3 size: 14 residues. CDR1 ENHRY and CDR2 SYGVKD come from the germline V gene. TCRdb reprocessed the 5' RACE reads and reports one entry per CDR3 protein, with no DNA. Recorded here are about 130,000 distinct CDR3 sequences; the top ten clones represent 0.95% to 1.5%. This clonotype was obtained from a human donor with ulcerative colitis or Crohn's disease, or a healthy co-twin of an affected twin (not recorded which). Sequencing was performed on blood. J is TRBJ1-4 and V is TRBV10-3; TCRdb outputs TRBD1, but without DNA this stays unchecked. The CDR3 region is CAISDTGSNEKLFF.